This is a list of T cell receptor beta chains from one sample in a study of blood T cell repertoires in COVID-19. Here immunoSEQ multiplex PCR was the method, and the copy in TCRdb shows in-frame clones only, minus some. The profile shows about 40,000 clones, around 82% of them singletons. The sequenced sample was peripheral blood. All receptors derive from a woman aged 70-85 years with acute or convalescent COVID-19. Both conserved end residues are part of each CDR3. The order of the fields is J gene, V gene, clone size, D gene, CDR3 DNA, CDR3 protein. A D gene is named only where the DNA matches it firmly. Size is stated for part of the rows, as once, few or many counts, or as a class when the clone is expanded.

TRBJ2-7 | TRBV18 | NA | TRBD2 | TGTGCCAGTTCCCCTTCTCAAGGGACTAGATCCTACGAGCAGTACTTC | CASSPSQGTRSYEQYF
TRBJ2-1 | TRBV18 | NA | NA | TGTGCCAGCTCACCACCCTCGGTCACAGGGTACAGCTCCTACAATGAGCAGTTCTTC | CASSPPSVTGYSSYNEQFF
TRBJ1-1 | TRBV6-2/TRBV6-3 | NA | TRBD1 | TGTGCCAGCAGTTTCCCTACAGGGGGCGGTTATAACACTGAAGCTTTCTTT | CASSFPTGGGYNTEAFF
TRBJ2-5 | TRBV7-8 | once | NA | TGTGCCAGCAGCTTTAACAGGGGGGGAGAGACCCAGTACTTC | CASSFNRGGETQYF
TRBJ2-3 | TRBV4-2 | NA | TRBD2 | TGTGCCAGCCGACTAGCGGCCAACACAGATACGCAGTATTTT | CASRLAANTDTQYF
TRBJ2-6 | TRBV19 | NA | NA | TGTGCCAGTAGTGGGTCGCAGGGACTTTTCTCTGGGGCCAACGTCCTGACTTTC | CASSGSQGLFSGANVLTF
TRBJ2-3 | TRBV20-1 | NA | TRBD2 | TGCAGTGCTAGTGTCGCTAGCGGGAGTCGGAATACGCAGTATTTT | CSASVASGSRNTQYF
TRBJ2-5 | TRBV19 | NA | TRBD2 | TGTGCCAGTAGTATGGTAGCGGGGTTCCAAGAGACCCAGTACTTC | CASSMVAGFQETQYF
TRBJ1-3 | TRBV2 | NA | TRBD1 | TGTGCCAGCAGTCGGACAGGAGGAAACACCATATATTTT | CASSRTGGNTIYF
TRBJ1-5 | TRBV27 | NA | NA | TGTGCCAGCAGTCACGGTTATAGCAATCAGCCCCAGCATTTT | CASSHGYSNQPQHF
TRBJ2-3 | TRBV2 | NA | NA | TGTGCCACCCCGGGTCAAGTGCAAACAGATACGCAGTATTTT | CATPGQVQTDTQYF
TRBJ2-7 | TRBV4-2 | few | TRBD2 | TGTGCCAGCAGCCAAGACCTAGCGGGCCCCTACGAGCAGTACTTC | CASSQDLAGPYEQYF
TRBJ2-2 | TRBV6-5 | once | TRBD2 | TGTGCCAGCACCGGACTAGCGGCTACCGGGGAGCTGTTTTTT | CASTGLAATGELFF
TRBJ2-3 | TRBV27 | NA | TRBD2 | TGTGCCAGCTCCACCACTAGCGGGAGTGTTCCCATCACAGATACGCAGTATTTT | CASSTTSGSVPITDTQYF
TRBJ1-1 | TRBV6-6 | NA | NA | TGTGCCAGCAGGGGAGGGACTGAAGCTTTCTTT | CASRGGTEAFF
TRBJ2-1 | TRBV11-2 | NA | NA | TGTGCCAGCAGCCCGAGCGGCGGGGGCCGTCATGAGCAGTTCTTC | CASSPSGGGRHEQFF
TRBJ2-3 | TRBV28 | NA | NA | TGTGCCAGCAGTTCCGTTAAGACAGTCATACGAGGCACAGATACGCAGTATTTT | CASSSVKTVIRGTDTQYF
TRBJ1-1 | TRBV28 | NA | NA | TGTGCCAGCAGTTCCTCCGGTCGGGTGAGTGAAGCTTTCTTT | CASSSSGRVSEAFF
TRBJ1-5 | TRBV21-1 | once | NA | TGTGCCAGCACCTGGGACAGGGAAACGGCCCCACAGCCTCCCAGCGCCCAGCATTTT | CASTWDRETAPQPPSAQHF
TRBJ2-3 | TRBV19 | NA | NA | TGTGCCAGTAGTATAAAGAGACAATTACTCACAGATACGCAGTATTTT | CASSIKRQLLTDTQYF
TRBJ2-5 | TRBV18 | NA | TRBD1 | TGTGCCAGCTCACGGCAGGGACAGGGGGTGAGAGAGACCCAGTACTTC | CASSRQGQGVRETQYF
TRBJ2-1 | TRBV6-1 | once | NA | TGTGCCAGCAGTGAGGCCCCGGGAAACCGCATACAGTTCTTC | CASSEAPGNRIQFF
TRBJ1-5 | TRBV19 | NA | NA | TGTGCCAGTAGCTCCCCCTCAGGGGCTCAGCCCCAGCATTTT | CASSSPSGAQPQHF